This T cell receptor beta chain was captured in a study of Ad26.COV2.S vaccination and SARS-CoV-2 variants (dated by TCRdb to about 2021). Looking at the study overall: Vaccine-arm donors were drawn from COV1001, a multicentre, randomized, double-blind, placebo-controlled phase I-IIa trial of Ad26.COV2.S in healthy adults. Ad26.COV2.S was given intramuscularly at 5x10^10 or 1x10^11 viral particles, as a single shot or as two shots 56 days apart. TCRbeta repertoire sequencing served as the tool for gauging how specific and how broad the SARS-CoV-2-reactive T cell receptors were following Ad26.COV2.S vaccination. The TCR-sequenced set comprised roughly 30 samples: approximately 20 Ad26.COV2.S vaccine recipients, 5 placebo recipients and 8 SARS-CoV-2 convalescent individuals. Trial participants were randomized into five groups of five: low-dose or high-dose Ad26.COV2.S given once or twice, or placebo on both occasions. Blinding of investigators to trial group allocation was maintained during experiments and outcome assessment.

A note on this clone: The clone's antigen remains unknown. Qualities for individual bases were not recorded, and no much larger clone is one base off.

On the study overall, not on this receptor specifically: After vaccination, substantial breadth of spike-specific CD8+ and CD4+ T cell responses was reported. It was noted by the authors that total T cell responses may have been underestimated by the TCR breadth and depth analyses. Vaccine and placebo recipients had comparable non-spike TCR breadth, which fits with the vaccine containing only spike. Spike-specific TCR breadth was higher in Ad26.COV2.S recipients than in placebo recipients (P = 0.0014). The study was not powered for comparison of responses between vaccine doses or regimens.

What this sample's treatment or condition label stands for: about 20 received Ad26.COV2.S at low or high dose, single or two shots; 5 received placebo; per-sample allocation not given. Repertoires of vaccine and placebo recipients were sequenced from samples taken on day 63 after the first injection. In Cohort 1b, 25 to 30 adults aged 18-55 years were enrolled at a single site in Boston, USA, between 29 July and 7 August 2020. Ad26.COV2.S was a replication-incompetent adenovirus type 26 vector that expressed a prefusion-stabilized SARS-CoV-2 spike protein derived from the original Wuhan strain. Sequences LGHDT (CDR1) and YNNKEL (CDR2) are obtained from the germline V gene (reference sequence). The CDR3 runs 16 amino acids, cysteine and phenylalanine included. CDR3 DNA is the only sequence kept; it has 48 bases, read in frame from the first base. Trimming costs V 2 bases and J 1 base, and their ends lie 14 bases apart.

The immunoSEQ Assay was the method used to sequence TCRbeta CDR3 regions. After extraction, genomic DNA underwent amplification by bias-controlled multiplex PCR, followed by high-throughput sequencing. Processing in the source paper ran as follows. Collapsing and filtering of sequences were performed to quantify the absolute abundance of each unique TCRbeta CDR3 region. T cell fraction was estimated by normalizing TCRbeta template counts to usable DNA, which was measured by amplifying reference genes present in all nucleated cells. Repertoire TCRs were annotated as SARS-CoV-2-specific by exact matching of V gene, CDR3 amino acid sequence and J gene to a known reactive TCR set. The reference SARS-CoV-2 TCR set was obtained from MIRA and was filtered for enrichment in COVID-19-positive ImmuneCODE repertoires, whereby public or cross-reactive TCRs were removed. Using the MIRA antigens, annotated TCRs were further analysed by specific ORF or by position within an ORF. Depth was the summed frequency of annotated unique rearrangements, while breadth was defined as annotated unique rearrangements over total unique productive rearrangements. Two-sided Wilcoxon rank-sum tests were used to compare TCR breadth between groups. What TCRdb holds here is the immuneACCESS table cut down to in-frame rearrangements. Part of the clones is not present; checked against another copy, under half of the missing clones reflect an unresolved V gene, and the others are unexplained. The V and J calls and the clone size are those of that table, but D and trimming were determined from the DNA. The sample table holds some 480,000 clones, of which roughly 87% were seen once. The ten biggest clones cover 9.5% to 15% of the sample.

The TCR comes from a person between 18 and 59 years old who received the Ad26.COV2.S COVID-19 vaccine or a placebo. This specimen was peripheral blood, taken in a trial of Ad26.COV2.S vaccine versus placebo. Recombination connected TRBV3-1 (or the pseudogene TRBV3-2) to TRBJ1-2, with an unclear D gene assignment. The encoded CDR3 is CASSQMAGDLNYGYTF. In nucleotides, the sequence is TGTGCCAGCAGCCAAATGGCGGGAGATCTTAACTATGGCTACACCTTC.